This T cell receptor beta chain was identified during a study of T cell responses to AZD1222 COVID-19 vaccine. Study-level findings and limits: Females made up more of the donors, who were largely white British, and clonal diversity may have come out too low.

A remark on this clone: Its antigen is not known.

Some clones are missing from TCRdb's copy, which holds only in-frame ones; the method was immunoSEQ multiplex PCR. The sample comprises 110,000 or so clones, approximately 88% of which are singletons, and 9.5% to 15% rests with the top ten. Germline CDR1 reads MNHEY; CDR2 reads SVGAGI. The CDR3 contains 13 residues. V lost 5 bases to trimming and J lost 5 bases, with 12 bases between them. The sample was peripheral blood, taken on day 0 of MenACWY control vaccination. V usage is TRBV6-5 and J usage is TRBJ1-2; D is undetermined. The sequence was obtained from an adult in good health. CDR3 protein: CASSPASGYGYTF. The CDR3 DNA follows: TGTGCCAGCAGTCCCGCGAGTGGGTATGGCTACACCTTC.